The 3 T cell receptor beta chains in this list originate from one sample, sequenced in a study of circulating and synovial CD4+ cells in juvenile arthritis. Assay: immunoSEQ multiplex PCR; the TCRdb copy retains only in-frame clones and omits some. The sample lists over a thousand clones; 70% to 90% were seen once. Sequenced input: HLA-DR+ CD4+ T cells from blood. Regarding subset: circulating pathogenic-like lymphocytes, sorted as HLA-DR+CD14-CD3+CD4+CD25low/- blood T cells. The source of these receptors is a human donor with juvenile idiopathic arthritis.

The J gene is TRBJ2-3, the V gene TRBV5-1, with 7 bases that match TRBD1. The germline gives CDR1 SGHRS, CDR2 YFSETQ. This CDR3 has 15 residues. With 7 bases clipped from V and 0 bases from J, the junction kept 8 bases outside the gene matches. The CDR3 region is CASLKGAPSTDTQYF. The CDR3, as DNA: TGCGCCAGCCTAAAGGGGGCCCCTAGCACAGATACGCAGTATTTT. Together with reference TRBV5-1 and TRBJ2-3, the CDR3 gives the full variable domain: KAGVTQTPRYLIKTRGQQVTLSCSPISGHRSVSWYQQTPGQGLQFLFEYFSETQRNKGNFPGRFSGRQFSNSRSEMNVSTLELGDSALYLCASLKGAPSTDTQYFGPGTRLTVL.

This sequence joins TRBV28 and TRBJ2-7; 11 bases are a match to TRBD2. V shed 8 bases and J 1 base; nucleotides not matched to a gene: 13. The CDR3 sequence is 17 residues long. Germline CDR1 reads MDHEN; CDR2 reads SYDVKM. The CDR3 bases are TGTGCCAGCCTGGGACAGAAACTAGCGGGAGATTCCTACGAGCAGTACTTC. It yields the protein CASLGQKLAGDSYEQYF.

J is TRBJ2-1 and V is TRBV4-1, with 7 bases lining up with TRBD1. CDR1 is MGHRA, CDR2 YSYEKL, per germline. V lost 7 bases and J lost 0; bases outside the gene matches: 12. The CDR3 loop spans 17 amino acids. CDR3 amino acids: CASTALPGTDSYNEQFF. CDR3 DNA sequence: TGCGCCAGCACTGCGCTCCCCGGGACAGACTCCTACAATGAGCAGTTCTTC.